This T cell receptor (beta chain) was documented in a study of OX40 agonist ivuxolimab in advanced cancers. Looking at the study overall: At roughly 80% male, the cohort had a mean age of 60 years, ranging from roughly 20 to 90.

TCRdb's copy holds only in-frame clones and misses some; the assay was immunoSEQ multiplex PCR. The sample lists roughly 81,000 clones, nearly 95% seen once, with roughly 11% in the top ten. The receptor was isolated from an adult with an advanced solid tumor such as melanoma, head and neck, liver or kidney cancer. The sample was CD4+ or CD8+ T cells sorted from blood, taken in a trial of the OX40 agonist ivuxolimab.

The CDR3 coding sequence is TGTGCCATTTGTCCGGGACTAGCGGGCCACACCGGGGAGCTGTTTTTT. It encodes CAICPGLAGHTGELFF. The chain combines TRBV10-3 with TRBJ2-2; TRBD2 aligns across 12 bases. V shed 9 bases and J 3 bases; nucleotides not matched to a gene: 8. The CDR3 is 16 amino acids. Germline V gene lookup returns CDR1 ENHRY and CDR2 SYGVKD.